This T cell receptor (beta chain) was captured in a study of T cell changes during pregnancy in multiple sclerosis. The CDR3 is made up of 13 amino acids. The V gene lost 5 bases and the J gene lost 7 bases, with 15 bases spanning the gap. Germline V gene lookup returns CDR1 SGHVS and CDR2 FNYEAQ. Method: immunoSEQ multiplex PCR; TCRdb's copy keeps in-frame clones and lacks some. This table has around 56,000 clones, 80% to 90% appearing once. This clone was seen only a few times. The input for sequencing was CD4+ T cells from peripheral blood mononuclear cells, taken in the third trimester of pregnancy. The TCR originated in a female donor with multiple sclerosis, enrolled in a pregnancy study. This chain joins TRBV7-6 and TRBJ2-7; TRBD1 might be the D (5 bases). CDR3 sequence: CASSPPGMGEQYF. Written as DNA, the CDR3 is TGTGCCAGCAGCCCCCCAGGGATGGGAGAGCAGTACTTC.